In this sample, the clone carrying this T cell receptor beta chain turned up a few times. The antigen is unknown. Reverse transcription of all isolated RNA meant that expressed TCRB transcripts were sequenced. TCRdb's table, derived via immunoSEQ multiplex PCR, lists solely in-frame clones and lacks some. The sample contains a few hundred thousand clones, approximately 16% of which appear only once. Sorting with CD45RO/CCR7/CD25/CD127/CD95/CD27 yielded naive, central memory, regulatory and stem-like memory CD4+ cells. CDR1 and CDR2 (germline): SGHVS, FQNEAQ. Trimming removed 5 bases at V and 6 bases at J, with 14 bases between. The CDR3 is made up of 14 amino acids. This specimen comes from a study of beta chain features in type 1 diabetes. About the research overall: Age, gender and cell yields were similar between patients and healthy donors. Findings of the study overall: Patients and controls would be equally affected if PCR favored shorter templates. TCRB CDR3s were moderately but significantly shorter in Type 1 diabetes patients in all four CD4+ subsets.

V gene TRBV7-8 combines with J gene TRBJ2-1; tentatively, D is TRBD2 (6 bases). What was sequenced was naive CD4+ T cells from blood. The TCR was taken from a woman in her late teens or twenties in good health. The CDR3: CASSPWGGSNEQFF. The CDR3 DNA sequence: TGTGCCAGCAGCCCGTGGGGAGGAAGCAATGAGCAGTTCTTC.